The subject of this entry is one T cell receptor beta chain. Its antigen is as yet unknown. The PCR was carried out with 60 Vbeta primers and 13 Jbeta primers. The assay was immunoSEQ multiplex PCR, and TCRdb's table has in-frame clones only and misses some. The repertoire holds more than 80,000 clones, over 70% seen once, with 0.95% to 1.5% in the top ten. This specimen belongs to a study of cytomegalovirus exposure and HLA in healthy donors. General study results and limits: When the data were analyzed later, several of the most significant clusters appeared to be linked to common viral pathogens. Information on immune exposure was restricted to one variable (CMV serostatus). In a later analysis, TCR beta V- and J-gene trimming showed a link to a missense DCLRE1C variant. In a later analysis, specific HLA alleles were associated with approximately 16,000 TCR beta sequences at a 0.05 false discovery rate.

This CDR3 region has 15 residues. V was clipped by 5 bases and J by 1 base, with 16 bases between them. Germline lookup yields CDR1 GTSNPN and CDR2 SVGIG (reference sequence). The clonotype originates from a girl under 10 years old in good health and CMV-seropositive. What was sequenced was PBMCs. The chain carries TRBV30 and TRBJ2-3; D is perhaps TRBD2 (6 bases). Here the CDR3 reads CAWANLGGRTDTQYF. CDR3 in DNA: TGTGCCTGGGCCAATCTCGGGGGTCGCACAGATACGCAGTATTTT. Full variable domain (missing parts from reference TRBV30 and TRBJ2-3): SQTIHQWPATLVQPVGSPLSLECTVEGTSNPNLYWYRQAAGRGLQLLFYSVGIGQISSEVPQNLSASRPQDRQFILSSKKLLLSDSGFYLCAWANLGGRTDTQYFGPGTRLTVL.